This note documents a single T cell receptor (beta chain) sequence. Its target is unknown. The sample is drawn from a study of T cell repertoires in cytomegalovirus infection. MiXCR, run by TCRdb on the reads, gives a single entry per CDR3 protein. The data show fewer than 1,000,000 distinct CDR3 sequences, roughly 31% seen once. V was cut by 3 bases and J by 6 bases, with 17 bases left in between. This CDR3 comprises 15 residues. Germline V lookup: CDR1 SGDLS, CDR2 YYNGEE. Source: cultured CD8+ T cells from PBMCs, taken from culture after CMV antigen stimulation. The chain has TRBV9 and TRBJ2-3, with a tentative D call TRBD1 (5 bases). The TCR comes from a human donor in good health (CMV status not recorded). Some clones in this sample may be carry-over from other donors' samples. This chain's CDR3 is CASSAQGRTVDTQYF. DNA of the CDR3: TGTGCCAGCAGCGCCCAGGGTAGAACCGTCGATACGCAGTATTTT.